This TCR beta chain was found in a study of blood T cell repertoires in COVID-19. The wider study: Both acute and convalescent COVID-19 samples were obtained from the United States, Italy and Spain. Nucleic acid was either cDNA or gDNA, and it came from T cells, B-cell-depleted T cells, or PBMCs.

Original analysis: Estimation of nucleated cell counts relied on the amplification of reference gene primers. Sequencing used immunoSEQ multiplex PCR; TCRdb keeps in-frame clones, though not all of them. The DNA gave D and trimming, while V, J and clone size come from that table. The sample lists about 140,000 clones, 80% to 90% occurring once. This clone has just a few counts. This TCR derives from an older woman with active COVID-19. The sequenced sample consisted of peripheral blood.

The CDR3 DNA follows: TGTGCCAGCAGTTTTGAGGAAGACTATGGCTACACCTTC. Protein: CASSFEEDYGYTF. The V call is TRBV28, the J call TRBJ1-2; no firm D call. This CDR3 has 13 amino acids. Germline values: CDR1 MDHEN, CDR2 SYDVKM. V shed 3 bases and J shed 3 bases, with 8 bases lying between them.